The T cell receptor beta chain under discussion was sequenced for a study of PD-1 blockade in mismatch repair-deficient tumors. Across the study: Enrolled about 2012-2016, patients had progressing, pretreated mismatch repair-deficient cancers of 12 types. Overall study results and limits: Rapid post-treatment expansion, then contraction, generally preceding radiologic response, marked tumor-resident clones.

Every patient had mismatch repair deficiency by PCR or immunohistochemistry. TCRs were sequenced from a few patients responding to pembrolizumab. V was clipped by 1 base and J by 6 bases, with 9 bases between them. Germline V lookup: CDR1 SEHNR, CDR2 FQNEAQ (reference sequence). The CDR3 has 13 amino acids. Concerning this clone: Its antigen is not identified.

The method was immunoSEQ multiplex PCR; TCRdb's version includes in-frame clones alone and lacks a portion of them. The sample carries 75,000 to 80,000 clones, 80% to 90% recorded once. The chain combines TRBV7-9 with TRBJ1-2, with unresolved D. The source is an adult with mismatch repair-deficient cancer. This material consisted of peripheral blood, taken 44 weeks after starting pembrolizumab. CDR3 region: CASSLEGVDGYTF. The CDR3 bases are TGTGCCAGCAGCTTAGAGGGAGTCGATGGCTACACCTTC.